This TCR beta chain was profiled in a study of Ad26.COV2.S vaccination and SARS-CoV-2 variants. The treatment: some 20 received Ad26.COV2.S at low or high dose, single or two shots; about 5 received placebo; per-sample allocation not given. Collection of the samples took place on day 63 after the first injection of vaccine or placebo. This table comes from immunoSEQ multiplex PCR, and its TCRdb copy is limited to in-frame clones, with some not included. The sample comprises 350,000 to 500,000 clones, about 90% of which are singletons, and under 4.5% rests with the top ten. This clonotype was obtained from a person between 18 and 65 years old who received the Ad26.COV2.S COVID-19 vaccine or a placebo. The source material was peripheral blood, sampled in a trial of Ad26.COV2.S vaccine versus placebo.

The CDR3 loop is CASSPDRISYEQYF. CDR3 nucleotide sequence: TGTGCCAGCAGCCCCGACAGAATCTCCTACGAGCAGTACTTC. This chain connects TRBV11-1 to TRBJ2-7; a weak D match, TRBD1 (5 bases). Per the germline V gene, CDR1 is SGHAT and CDR2 is FQDESV (reference sequence). Deletions cut 5 bases from V and 0 bases from J, with 11 bases between. This CDR3 is 14 amino acids long.